Listed below are T cell receptor beta chains from one sample, sequenced in a study of blood T cell repertoires in COVID-19. TCRdb's table, derived via immunoSEQ multiplex PCR, lists solely in-frame clones and lacks some. Of about 140,000 clones listed, 80% to 90% are singletons. Material: peripheral blood. These receptors originate from a man aged 60 to 75 with active or convalescent COVID-19. Both conserved end residues are part of each CDR3. The D gene is left open where the match is weak. Size values are once, few and many counts, or a class for expanded clones, and some rows have none.

>TRBV4-2|TRBD2|NA|TRBJ2-3
CASSNKKGEGSTDTQYF
TGTGCCAGCAGTAACAAAAAAGGGGAGGGAAGCACAGATACGCAGTATTTT
>TRBV5-1|TRBD2|NA|TRBJ2-2
CASSLSGANTGELFF
TGCGCCAGCAGCTTGAGCGGGGCCAACACCGGGGAGCTGTTTTTT
>TRBV6-5|NA|NA|TRBJ1-6
CASSYLHRDRSPLHF
TGTGCCAGCAGTTACCTACACAGGGATCGGTCACCCCTCCACTTT
>TRBV20-1|NA|NA|TRBJ1-6
CSASNQGSNSPLHF
TGCAGTGCTAGTAATCAGGGCTCGAATTCACCCCTCCACTTT
>TRBV25-1|TRBD2|NA|TRBJ2-1
CASSLAGGPLEQFF
TGTGCCAGCAGTCTAGCGGGAGGGCCACTTGAGCAGTTCTTC
>TRBV27|TRBD1|NA|TRBJ2-1
CASNRGRDRSYNEQFF
TGTGCCAGCAATAGAGGACGGGACAGGTCCTACAATGAGCAGTTCTTC
>TRBV7-9|NA|NA|TRBJ1-1
CASRQGDTEAFF
TGTGCCAGCAGACAGGGAGACACTGAAGCTTTCTTT
>TRBV19|TRBD2|NA|TRBJ2-1
CASSWSSGTSGEQFF
TGTGCCAGTAGTTGGTCTAGCGGAACCTCCGGTGAGCAGTTCTTC
>TRBV6-1|TRBD2|NA|TRBJ2-5
CASSGAGGRSETQYF
TGTGCCAGCAGTGGAGCGGGAGGGCGATCCGAGACCCAGTACTTC
>TRBV6-1|NA|few|TRBJ1-2
CASSESSSPTGWGYTF
TGTGCCAGCAGTGAATCGAGCAGCCCGACCGGGTGGGGCTACACCTTC
>TRBV7-9|NA|NA|TRBJ1-4
CASSLRQQGGREKLFF
TGTGCCAGCAGCTTAAGGCAGCAGGGAGGGCGCGAAAAACTGTTTTTT
>TRBV6-5|TRBD1|NA|TRBJ1-1
CASVGQGMNTEAFF
TGTGCCAGCGTCGGACAGGGAATGAACACTGAAGCTTTCTTT
>TRBV2|TRBD1|NA|TRBJ1-6
CASSGQGYSPLHF
TGTGCCAGCAGCGGACAGGGTTATTCACCCCTCCACTTT
>TRBV27|TRBD2|NA|TRBJ2-7
CASSFPRLAGVWYEQYF
TGTGCCAGCAGTTTTCCCCGGCTAGCGGGAGTTTGGTACGAGCAGTACTTC
>TRBV28|TRBD1|NA|TRBJ1-2
CASSSTITGEVNGYTF
TGTGCCAGCAGTTCGACAATTACAGGGGAGGTGAATGGCTACACCTTC
>TRBV19|TRBD1|few|TRBJ1-1
CASSEDRRVTEAFF
TGTGCCAGTTCCGAGGACAGGCGCGTCACTGAAGCTTTCTTT
>TRBV27|NA|few|TRBJ2-7
CASSLPPRVGEQYF
TGTGCCAGCAGTCTCCCGCCTAGAGTCGGCGAGCAGTACTTC
>TRBV28|NA|NA|TRBJ2-7
CASSFGYEQYF
TGTGCCAGCAGTTTCGGCTACGAGCAGTACTTC
>TRBV6-5|TRBD2|NA|TRBJ2-7
CASSTASGNYEQYF
TGTGCCAGCAGCACGGCTAGCGGGAACTACGAGCAGTACTTC
>TRBV25-1|NA|once|TRBJ1-1
CASSGSGGTEAFF
TGTGCCAGCAGTGGATCTGGGGGGACTGAAGCTTTCTTT
>TRBV4-2|TRBD2|NA|TRBJ2-7
CASSRQSGDSLQQYF
TGTGCCAGCAGCCGACAAAGCGGGGACTCCCTCCAGCAGTACTTC
>TRBV24-1|NA|NA|TRBJ2-7
CATSGQGYEQYF
TGTGCCACCTCTGGCCAGGGCTACGAGCAGTACTTC
>TRBV7-6|NA|NA|TRBJ2-7
CASSENRATNYEQYF
TGTGCCAGCAGCGAAAACAGGGCTACTAACTACGAGCAGTACTTC
>TRBV28|NA|NA|TRBJ1-5
CASTYSNQPQHF
TGTGCCAGCACCTATAGCAATCAGCCCCAGCATTTT
>TRBV6-2/TRBV6-3|NA|NA|TRBJ2-7
CASSEQGSSRYEQYF
TGTGCCAGCAGTGAGCAGGGGTCCTCCCGCTACGAGCAGTACTTC
>TRBV18|NA|NA|TRBJ2-7
CASSTTSGSEQYF
TGTGCCAGCTCTACGACATCCGGGAGCGAGCAGTACTTC
>TRBV7-9|TRBD1|NA|TRBJ1-2
CASDRDLGYTF
TGTGCCAGCGACAGGGATCTTGGCTACACCTTC
>TRBV19|TRBD1|NA|TRBJ2-3
CASSIDQGAQLDTQYF
TGTGCCAGTAGTATAGATCAGGGGGCGCAGTTAGATACGCAGTATTTT
>TRBV6-5|TRBD1|NA|TRBJ1-6
CASSYRGTGGGPLHF
TGTGCCAGCAGTTACCGCGGGACAGGGGGCGGACCCCTCCACTTT
>TRBV29-1|NA|NA|TRBJ2-7
CSVAQPSSYEQYF
TGCAGCGTTGCACAGCCGAGCTCCTACGAGCAGTACTTC
>TRBV6-5|NA|NA|TRBJ1-1
CASTLHYSYTEAFF
TGTGCCAGCACTTTACATTATAGCTACACTGAAGCTTTCTTT
>TRBV25-1|NA|NA|TRBJ1-6
CASRPDRGDNSPLHF
TGTGCCAGCAGACCTGATCGGGGTGACAATTCACCCCTCCACTTT
>TRBV7-3|NA|NA|TRBJ1-1
CASSSHRDTEAFF
TGTGCCAGCAGCTCCCACAGGGACACTGAAGCTTTCTTT
>TRBV28|TRBD1|NA|TRBJ1-5
CASSRSGTGGQPQHF
TGTGCCAGCAGCCGATCGGGGACAGGGGGCCAGCCCCAGCATTTT